Below are 8 T cell receptor beta chains sequenced from a single sample in a study of T cell repertoires in cytomegalovirus infection. TCRdb re-called the reads with MiXCR, one entry per CDR3 protein. The sample has about 220,000 distinct CDR3 sequences, roughly 34% seen once. The antigens for these receptors are not known. Sequenced here: CD8+ T cells from cultured PBMCs, sampled from culture after CMV antigen stimulation. All receptors come from a human donor in good health (CMV status not recorded). Some clones in this sample may be carry-over from other donors' samples.

The chain recombines TRBV5-5 with TRBJ1-5; D gene unclear. CDR1 and CDR2 (germline): SGHKS, YYEKEE (reference sequence). V lost 0 bases and J 7 bases, leaving 11 bases between the germline ends. This CDR3 is 14 amino acids long. CDR3 protein: CASSLVRVGQPQHF. CDR3 nucleotides: TGTGCCAGCAGCTTGGTAAGGGTAGGGCAGCCCCAGCATTTT. The full variable domain, with the rest looked up from reference TRBV5-5 and TRBJ1-5, is DAGVTQSPTHLIKTRGQQVTLRCSPISGHKSVSWYQQVLGQGPQFIFQYYEKEERGRGNFPDRFSARQFPNYSSELNVNALLLGDSALYLCASSLVRVGQPQHFGDGTRLSIL.

This clonotype was found a few times. The chain couples TRBV7-6 to TRBJ2-7, with D perhaps matching TRBD1 (6 bases). Trimming cost V 5 bases and J 1 base, with 15 bases left between them. CDR1 and CDR2 (germline): SGHVS, FNYEAQ. CDR3 length equals 15 residues. The CDR3 reads CASSPQTGTSYEQYF. The DNA for the CDR3 is TGTGCCAGCAGCCCTCAGACAGGCACTTCCTACGAGCAGTACTTC.

CDR3 sequence reads: CASSTDRRGYNEQFF. The CDR3 DNA reads TGTGCCAGCTCTACGGACAGGAGGGGTTACAATGAGCAGTTCTTC. The J gene is TRBJ2-1, the V gene TRBV18; perhaps TRBD1 as D (7 bases). Trimming left V 6 bases short and J 4 bases short, with 16 bases between. The germline V gene has CDR1 KGHSH and CDR2 LQKENI. The CDR3 length is 15 residues. Full variable domain (rest looked up from reference TRBV18 and TRBJ2-1): NAGVMQNPRHLVRRRGQEARLRCSPMKGHSHVYWYRQLPEEGLKFMVYLQKENIIDESGMPKERFSAEFPKEGPSILRIQQVVRGDSAAYFCASSTDRRGYNEQFFGPGTRLTVL.

This clonotype appeared many times. A read error may account for a junction end that differs from germline. CDR3 DNA sequence: TGTGCCAGCAGCTTAGCCCCGGGAGGGGGCTACGATGAGCAGTTCTTC. It specifies CASSLAPGGGYDEQFF. The chain links TRBV7-8 to TRBJ2-1; the D gene is possibly TRBD2 (8 bases). From germline, CDR1 is SGHVS and CDR2 FQNEAQ. The CDR3 is 16 amino acids.

V is TRBV12-3 or TRBV12-4 and J is TRBJ1-3, with D possibly being TRBD1 (6 bases). V lost 5 bases and J lost 7, with 12 bases in between. The CDR3 has 13 amino acids. The CDR3 reads CASSPTGYNTIYF. The DNA for the CDR3 is TGTGCCAGCAGTCCAACAGGGTATAACACCATATATTTT.

V is TRBV10-3 and J is TRBJ2-1, with 7 bases fitting TRBD2. CDR1 is ENHRY, CDR2 SYGVKD, per germline. The CDR3 consists of 15 residues. V shed 4 bases and J 8 bases; nucleotides not matched to a gene: 11. CDR3 loop: CAISVREAVVDEQFF. CDR3 nucleotide sequence: TGTGCCATCAGTGTTCGGGAGGCCGTAGTGGATGAGCAGTTCTTC.

This chain connects TRBV9 to TRBJ2-3, with 7 bases identical to TRBD2. The V gene end was trimmed by 1 base and the J gene end by 6 bases; junction bases not matched to a gene: 8. The length of the CDR3 is 15 residues. Germline V gene sequence: CDR1 SGDLS, CDR2 YYNGEE. CDR3 amino acids: CASSVYGGGGDTQYF. The CDR3 nucleotides read TGTGCCAGCAGCGTATACGGCGGGGGAGGGGATACGCAGTATTTT.

In its sample, this clonotype was seen a few times. V and J are TRBV27 and TRBJ2-3; maybe TRBD2 (6 bases). V was pared by 5 bases and J by 5 bases, with 11 bases between. CDR3 length equals 13 residues. CDR1 and CDR2 (germline): MNHEY, SMNVEV (reference sequence). Here the CDR3 reads CASSGGYGDTQYF. CDR3 nucleotide sequence: TGTGCCAGCAGTGGGGGGTACGGAGATACGCAGTATTTT.